A single sample gave rise to the 24 T cell receptor beta chains below, sequenced in a study of beta chain features in type 1 diabetes. Reverse transcription of all isolated RNA meant that expressed TCRB transcripts were sequenced. Libraries were prepared by immunoSEQ multiplex PCR; TCRdb keeps only in-frame clonotypes and omits some of them. The sample lists roughly 300,000 clones, 6.5% to 10% occurring once. Sequenced material: central memory CD4+ T cells from blood. All receptors derive from a woman younger than 30 in good health.

The V gene is TRBV9, the J gene TRBJ2-3; the D is unclear. With 0 bases removed from V and 1 base from J, the gap between germline ends came to 15 bases. Germline loops: CDR1 SGDLS, CDR2 YYNGEE. CDR3 size: 17 residues. For the CDR3, the DNA is TGTGCCAGCAGCGTAGTTTCAGGAGCCCTAGGCACAGATACGCAGTATTTT. Its translation is CASSVVSGALGTDTQYF.

This clone has just a few counts. The J gene is TRBJ2-6, the V gene TRBV4-3; possibly TRBD2 for D (6 bases). V lost 1 base and J 0 bases, leaving 13 bases between the germline ends. Per the germline V gene, CDR1 is LGHNA and CDR2 is YSLEER. The CDR3 runs to 18 residues. The CDR3 loop is CASSQARGTSSGANVLTF. The CDR3 nucleotides are TGCGCCAGCAGCCAAGCCCGGGGGACCAGCTCTGGGGCCAACGTCCTGACTTTC.

The rearrangement links TRBV2 to TRBJ1-2; the D is unclear. This CDR3 contains 14 residues. Germline assignment: CDR1 SNHLY and CDR2 FYNNEI. V shed 1 base and J shed 2 bases, with 8 bases lying between them. For the CDR3, the DNA is TGTGCCAGCAGTGAAGTACCGAGGAACTATGGCTACACCTTC. It translates to CASSEVPRNYGYTF.

This clone was observed a few times. V is TRBV7-2 and J is TRBJ2-1; D is unclear. The CDR3 length is 16 residues. Trimming removed 1 base from V and 4 bases from J, with 14 bases in between. Germline V gene data show CDR1 as SGHTA and CDR2 as FQGNSA. In DNA form, the CDR3 reads TGTGCCAGCAGCTTAGTAGGTGCTCGTAGGTACAATGAGCAGTTCTTC. Translation gives CASSLVGARRYNEQFF.

The chain recombines TRBV19 with TRBJ1-5, with a weak D call TRBD1 (5 bases). Trimming shortened V by 8 bases and J by 5 bases, and 13 bases separated the two germline ends. This CDR3 has 13 amino acids. Germline CDR1 is LNHDA and CDR2 is SQIVND (reference sequence). The CDR3 protein is CASQQERDQPQHF. CDR3 coding DNA: TGTGCCAGTCAACAGGAGAGAGATCAGCCCCAGCATTTT. The whole variable domain, filled in from reference TRBV19 and TRBJ1-5, reads DGGITQSPKYLFRKEGQNVTLSCEQNLNHDAMYWYRQDPGQGLRLIYYSQIVNDFQKGDIAEGYSVSREKKESFPLTVTSAQKNPTAFYLCASQQERDQPQHFGDGTRLSIL.

The J gene is TRBJ1-5, the V gene TRBV11-2; D is perhaps TRBD1 (5 bases). CDR3 size: 17 residues. In germline, CDR1 is SGHAT, CDR2 FQNNGV. V lost 0 bases and J 1 base, leaving 13 bases between the germline ends. The CDR3 bases are TGTGCCAGCAGCTTAGATCGCAGGGCCTACAGCAATCAGCCCCAGCATTTT. It yields the protein CASSLDRRAYSNQPQHF.

This clone came up many times. CDR3 in amino acids: CASSLAYNQPQHF. DNA of the CDR3: TGTGCCAGCAGCTTGGCCTACAATCAGCCCCAGCATTTT. The chain has TRBV7-2 and TRBJ1-5; the D is unclear. Germline assignment: CDR1 SGHTA and CDR2 FQGNSA. V dropped 3 bases and J dropped 3 bases, with 6 bases sitting between them. The CDR3 length is 13 residues.

The V and J genes are TRBV5-8 and TRBJ2-5, with D perhaps TRBD2 (7 bases). The germline V and J ends were trimmed by 5 bases and 5 bases, with 16 bases remaining between them. This CDR3 spans 14 amino acids. Germline V gene data show CDR1 as SGHTS and CDR2 as YDEGEE. CDR3 sequence: CASRKWSGGETQYF. The CDR3 DNA reads as TGTGCCAGCAGGAAATGGTCGGGGGGCGAGACCCAGTACTTC. Full variable domain (rest looked up from reference TRBV5-8 and TRBJ2-5): EAGVTQSPTHLIKTRGQQATLRCSPISGHTSVYWYQQALGLGLQFLLWYDEGEERNRGNFPPRFSGRQFPNYSSELNVNALELEDSALYLCASRKWSGGETQYFGPGTRLLVL.

The V and J genes are TRBV5-1 and TRBJ2-7, with TRBD1 identical over 7 bases. CDR1 and CDR2 (germline): SGHRS, YFSETQ. V lost 6 bases to trimming and J lost 3 bases; unmatched junction nucleotides: 3. CDR3 size: 12 residues. CDR3 in amino acids: CASTAGGYEQYF. DNA of the CDR3: TGCGCCAGCACGGCAGGGGGCTACGAGCAGTACTTC.

This clone was counted many times. The sample carries other DNA sequences with the same CDR3. The chain combines TRBV7-9 with TRBJ2-1, with a tentative D call TRBD1 (5 bases). The CDR3 totals 15 residues. The germline V gene encodes CDR1 SEHNR and CDR2 FQNEAQ (reference sequence). V was cut by 4 bases and J by 0 bases, with 10 bases left in between. The DNA of the CDR3 is TGTGCCAGCAGCTCCACAGGATCCTCCTACAATGAGCAGTTCTTC. Protein product: CASSSTGSSYNEQFF.

This clone was seen a few times. The chain recombines TRBV7-9 with TRBJ2-3; TRBD2 matches 7 bases. Germline assignment: CDR1 SEHNR and CDR2 FQNEAQ (reference sequence). V lost 1 base and J lost 5; bases outside the gene matches: 6. There are 15 residues in the CDR3. The CDR3 here is CASSLGGSYEDTQYF. The CDR3 nucleotides read TGTGCCAGCAGCTTAGGCGGGAGCTATGAAGATACGCAGTATTTT.

This clone was found a few times. The genes are TRBV11-1 and TRBJ2-1, with D uncertain. This CDR3 is built from 12 residues. Germline CDR1 is SGHAT and CDR2 is FQDESV (reference sequence). The V and J ends lost 2 bases and 10 bases respectively, with 9 bases between them. CDR3 nucleotides: TGTGCCAGCAGCTTATTGCCACCGGAGCAGTTCTTC. Encoded protein: CASSLLPPEQFF.

The J gene is TRBJ2-5, the V gene TRBV14, with TRBD2 identical over 9 bases. Germline V CDR1 and CDR2: SGHDN, FVKESK. The CDR3 consists of 16 residues. V shed 4 bases and J 2 bases; nucleotides not matched to a gene: 8. CDR3 DNA sequence: TGTGCCAGCAGCCCGAGGACTAGCGCCCAACAAGAGACCCAGTACTTC. The encoded protein is CASSPRTSAQQETQYF.

This rearrangement joins TRBV5-6 to TRBJ2-1; TRBD1 aligns across 8 bases. Germline-derived CDR1 and CDR2 are SGHDT and YYEEEE. The V segment lost 2 bases and the J segment 9 bases; nucleotides outside the gene matches: 7. The CDR3 consists of 14 residues. CDR3 amino acids: CASSFYRGTFEQFF. CDR3 bases: TGTGCCAGCAGCTTTTACAGGGGGACATTTGAGCAGTTCTTC.

This chain connects TRBV7-2 to TRBJ2-3, with TRBD2 identical over 7 bases. V lost 5 bases to trimming and J lost 0 bases; unmatched junction nucleotides: 8. In germline, CDR1 is SGHTA, CDR2 FQGNSA. The CDR3 totals 16 residues. The CDR3 nucleotides are TGTGCCAGCAGCGTATTTGGAGCGGGGAGCACAGATACGCAGTATTTT. Protein: CASSVFGAGSTDTQYF.

Only one count was recorded for this clone. The V and J genes are TRBV11-2 and TRBJ2-5; TRBD2 aligns across 7 bases. V was clipped by 1 base and J by 0 bases; unmatched bases: 11. CDR3 size: 18 residues. Germline values: CDR1 SGHAT, CDR2 FQNNGV. For the CDR3, the DNA is TGTGCCAGCAGCTTAGGCTTGACTAGCCCAGCTTACCAAGAGACCCAGTACTTC. Its protein product is CASSLGLTSPAYQETQYF.

The V and J genes are TRBV19 and TRBJ1-5; D not certain. The CDR3 runs 15 residues. V lost 0 bases and J lost 5, with 11 bases in between. The V gene's germline CDR1 is LNHDA and CDR2 SQIVND (reference sequence). In DNA, the CDR3 is TGTGCCAGTAGTATAGATAGTTACGGCCATCAGCCCCAGCATTTT. This sequence encodes CASSIDSYGHQPQHF.

This clone was seen more than once but under ten times. The chain is built from TRBV7-2 and TRBJ2-1, with TRBD2 matching over 10 bases. J lost 9 bases, V lost 0 bases, and 23 bases had no gene match. This CDR3 has 21 amino acids. CDR1 is SGHTA, CDR2 FQGNSA, per germline. In nucleotides, the CDR3 is TGTGCCAGCAGCTTAGCGAGTCTTTATCTTTCATGGCAGCGGGAGGGGAGTGAGCAGTTCTTC. It specifies CASSLASLYLSWQREGSEQFF.

The sample holds a few counts of this clone. At one end the junction does not follow the germline gene, possibly because of a read error. This chain uses TRBV7-9 with TRBJ2-7; D gene unclear. The CDR3 is made up of 14 amino acids. The germline V gene has CDR1 SEHNR and CDR2 FQNEAQ (reference sequence). This chain's CDR3 is CASSRDTPPAEQYF. In nucleotides, the CDR3 is TGCGCCAGCAGTCGCGACACGCCGCCCGCCGAGCAGTACTTC.

This clone occurred a few times. The chain is built from TRBV19 and TRBJ2-1; TRBD2 matches at 12 bases. With V trimmed by 7 bases and J by 6 bases, 7 bases remained unmatched. This CDR3 has 15 residues. Germline V gives CDR1 LNHDA, CDR2 SQIVND (reference sequence). CDR3 sequence (DNA): TGTGCCAGTAAAGAAACTAGCGGGAGGTCCAATGAGCAGTTCTTC. Residues: CASKETSGRSNEQFF.

This clone was seen only a few times. This chain joins TRBV27 and TRBJ1-2; D gene ambiguous. Trimming shortened V by 2 bases and J by 4 bases, and 8 bases separated the two germline ends. The length of the CDR3 is 13 residues. CDR1 MNHEY and CDR2 SMNVEV come from the germline V gene (reference sequence). CDR3 nucleotides: TGTGCCAGCAGTTTAAAAAGGGCCTATGGCTACACCTTC. Its protein is CASSLKRAYGYTF.

The V and J genes are TRBV27 and TRBJ1-3, with no clear D. There are 14 residues in the CDR3. Germline CDR1 MNHEY, CDR2 SMNVEV (reference sequence). Trimming stripped 0 bases from V and 11 bases from J, with 14 bases between. The CDR3 here is CASSLSATKGAIYF. The CDR3 DNA follows: TGTGCCAGCAGTTTATCGGCGACCAAGGGAGCCATATATTTT.

Many counts were recorded for this clone. The chain employs TRBV5-1 and TRBJ2-1; D gene ambiguous. The germline V gene has CDR1 SGHRS and CDR2 YFSETQ. CDR3 length: 13 amino acids. Trimming stripped 3 bases from V and 8 bases from J, with 12 bases between. The DNA for the CDR3 is TGCGCCAGCAGCTCTAAAGGTACCGATGAGCAGTTCTTC. Encoded protein: CASSSKGTDEQFF.

Of note for this clone: An end of the junction differs from the germline gene, which may be a read error. The chain links TRBV20-1 to TRBJ2-7; no definite D call. The CDR3 is made up of 9 amino acids. From germline, CDR1 is DFQATT and CDR2 SNEGSKA (reference sequence). CDR3 amino acids: CSASPSGSW. The CDR3 DNA sequence: TGCAGTGCTAGTCCTTCCGGCAGTTGG.